The T cell receptor (beta chain) described here comes from a study of blood T cell repertoires in COVID-19. Sequenced by immunoSEQ multiplex PCR; TCRdb stores in-frame clones only, minus some. This sample has tens of thousands of clones, with roughly 74% found just once. With V trimmed by 4 bases and J by 2 bases, 3 bases remained unmatched. This CDR3 spans 15 amino acids. Germline CDR1 reads KGHSH; CDR2 reads LQKENI. The chain has TRBV18 and TRBJ2-3; 10 bases agree with TRBD2. This sequence was found in a man in his forties or fifties with COVID-19, enrolled during active disease. Sequencing was performed on peripheral blood. The CDR3 nucleotides read TGTGCCAGCTCACGTCTAGCGGGAGCCACAGATACGCAGTATTTT. Translating it yields CASSRLAGATDTQYF.